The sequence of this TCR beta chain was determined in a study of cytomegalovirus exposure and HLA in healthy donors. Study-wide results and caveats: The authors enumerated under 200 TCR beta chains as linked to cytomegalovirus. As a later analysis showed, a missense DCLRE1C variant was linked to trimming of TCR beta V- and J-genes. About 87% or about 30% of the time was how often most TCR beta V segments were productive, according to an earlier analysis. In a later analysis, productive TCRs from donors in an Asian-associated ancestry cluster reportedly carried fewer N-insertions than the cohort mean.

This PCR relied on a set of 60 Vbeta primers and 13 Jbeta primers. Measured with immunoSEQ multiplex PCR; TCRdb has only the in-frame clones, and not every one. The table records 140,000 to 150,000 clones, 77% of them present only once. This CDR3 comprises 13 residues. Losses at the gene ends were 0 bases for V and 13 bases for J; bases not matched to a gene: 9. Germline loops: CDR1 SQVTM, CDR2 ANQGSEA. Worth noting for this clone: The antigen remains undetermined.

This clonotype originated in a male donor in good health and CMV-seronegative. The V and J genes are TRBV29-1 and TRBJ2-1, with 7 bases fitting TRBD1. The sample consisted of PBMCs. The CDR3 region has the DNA TGCAGCGTTGAAGATCGTCGGGACAGCAGACAGTTCTTC. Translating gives CSVEDRRDSRQFF.